What follows describes a single T cell receptor (beta chain). Its cognate antigen is unknown. This could be a read error, since a much larger clone is one nucleotide away. The conserved phenylalanine or tryptophan normally closing the CDR3 is absent here, so this likely arose from a read error. The V and J ends lost 6 bases and 2 bases respectively, with 11 bases between them. This CDR3 is 13 amino acids long. Germline V lookup: CDR1 MDHEN, CDR2 SYDVKM. With a J-beta primer mix and a sample-barcoded 5' primer, a second PCR ran about 7 to 12 cycles. Individual samples furnished no less than 2.5 million CDR3-containing paired-end reads apiece. TCRdb re-called the 5' RACE reads through MiXCR, storing one row per CDR3 protein. The data contain hundreds of thousands of distinct CDR3 sequences, around 20% of them singletons. The entry originates in a study of blood T cells in healthy people across ages. Study outcomes and limitations: CMV infection status of these donors was not known. A greater number of naive CD4+ cells and higher diversity distinguished long-lived donors from aged donors.

Input material: blood. This sequence originates from a man between 65 and 85 years old in good health. The rearrangement uses TRBV28 and TRBJ2-7; no clear D. This CDR3 reads CASRKPITYEQYS. The DNA of the CDR3 is TGTGCCAGCAGGAAACCTATTACCTACGAGCAGTACTCC.